This T cell receptor beta chain comes out of a study of blood T cell repertoires in COVID-19. Study context: The United States, Italy and Spain supplied acute and convalescent COVID-19 samples.

Profiling relied on immunoSEQ multiplex PCR, and the TCRdb table lists in-frame clones only, not all of them. The repertoire holds 150,000 to 200,000 clones, with more than 80% as singletons. Germline CDR1 reads SGHRS; CDR2 reads YFSETQ. The CDR3 contains 16 residues. The germline V and J ends were trimmed by 4 bases and 4 bases, with 20 bases remaining between them. Sequences were obtained from peripheral blood. V is TRBV5-1 and J is TRBJ1-2; possible D gene TRBD1, 5 bases. The receptor's source is a woman in her thirties or forties with COVID-19, enrolled during active disease. The CDR3 DNA follows: TGCGCCAGCAGCCTAAGAGCCGGACAATTTATCTATGGCTACACCTTC. Translating it yields CASSLRAGQFIYGYTF.